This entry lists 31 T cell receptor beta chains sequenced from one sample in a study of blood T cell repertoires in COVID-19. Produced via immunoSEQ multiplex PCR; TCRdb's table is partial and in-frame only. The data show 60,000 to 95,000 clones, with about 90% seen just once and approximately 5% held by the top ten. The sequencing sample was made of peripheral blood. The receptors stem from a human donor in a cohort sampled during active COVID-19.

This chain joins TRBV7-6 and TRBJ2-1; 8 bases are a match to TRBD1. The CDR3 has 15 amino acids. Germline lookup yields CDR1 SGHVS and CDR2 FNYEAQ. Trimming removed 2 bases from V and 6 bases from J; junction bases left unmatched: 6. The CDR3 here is CASSLSGGASNEQFF. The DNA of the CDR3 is TGTGCCAGCAGCTTATCAGGGGGCGCTTCCAATGAGCAGTTCTTC.

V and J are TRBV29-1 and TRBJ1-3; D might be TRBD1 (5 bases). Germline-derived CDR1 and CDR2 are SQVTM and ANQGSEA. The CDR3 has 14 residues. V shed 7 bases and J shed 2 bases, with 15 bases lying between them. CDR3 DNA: TGCAGCGCGGGACGGGGGGGAACTGGAAACACCATATATTTT. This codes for CSAGRGGTGNTIYF.

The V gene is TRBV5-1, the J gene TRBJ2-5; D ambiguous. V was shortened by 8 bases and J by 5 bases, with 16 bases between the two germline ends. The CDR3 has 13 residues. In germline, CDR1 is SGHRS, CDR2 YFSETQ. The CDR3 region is CASCRSMEETQYF. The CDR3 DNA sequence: TGCGCCAGTTGTCGGTCTATGGAGGAGACCCAGTACTTC.

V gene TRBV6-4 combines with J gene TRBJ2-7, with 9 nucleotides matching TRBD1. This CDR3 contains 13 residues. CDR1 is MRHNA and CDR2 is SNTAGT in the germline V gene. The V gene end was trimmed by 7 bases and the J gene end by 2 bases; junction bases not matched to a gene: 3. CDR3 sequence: CASMGTGTYEQYF. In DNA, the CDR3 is TGTGCCAGCATGGGGACAGGGACCTACGAGCAGTACTTC.

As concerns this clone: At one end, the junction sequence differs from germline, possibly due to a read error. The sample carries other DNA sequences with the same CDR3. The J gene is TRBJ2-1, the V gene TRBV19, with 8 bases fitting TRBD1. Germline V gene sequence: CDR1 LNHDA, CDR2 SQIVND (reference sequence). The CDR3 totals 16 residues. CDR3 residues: CASSAQGSQGGGEQFF. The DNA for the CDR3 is TGTGCCAGTAGTGCCCAAGGCTCACAGGGGGGCGGTGAGCAATTCTTC.

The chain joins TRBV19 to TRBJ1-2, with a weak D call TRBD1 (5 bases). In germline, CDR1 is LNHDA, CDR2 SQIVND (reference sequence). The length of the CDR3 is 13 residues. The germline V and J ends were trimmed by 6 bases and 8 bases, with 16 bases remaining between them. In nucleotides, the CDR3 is TGTGCCAGTAGGGAGACAGCCCAGGGAGGCTACACCTTC. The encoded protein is CASRETAQGGYTF.

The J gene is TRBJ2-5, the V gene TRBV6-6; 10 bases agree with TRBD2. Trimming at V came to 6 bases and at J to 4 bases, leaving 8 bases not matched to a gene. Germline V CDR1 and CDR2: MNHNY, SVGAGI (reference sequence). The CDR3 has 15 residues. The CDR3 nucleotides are TGTGCCAGCAGGAACAGCGGGGGGGCTGGAGAGACCCAGTACTTC. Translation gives CASRNSGGAGETQYF.

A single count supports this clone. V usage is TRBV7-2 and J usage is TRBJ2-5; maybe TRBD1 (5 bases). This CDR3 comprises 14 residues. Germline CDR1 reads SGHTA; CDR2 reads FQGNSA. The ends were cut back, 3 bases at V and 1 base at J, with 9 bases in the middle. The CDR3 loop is CASSFQRGQETQYF. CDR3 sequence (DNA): TGTGCCAGCAGCTTCCAAAGGGGCCAAGAGACCCAGTACTTC.

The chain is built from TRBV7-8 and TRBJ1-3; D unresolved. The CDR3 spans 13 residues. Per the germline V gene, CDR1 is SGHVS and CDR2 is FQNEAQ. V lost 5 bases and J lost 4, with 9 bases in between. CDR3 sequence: CASSALVGNTIYF. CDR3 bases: TGTGCCAGCAGCGCCCTAGTCGGAAACACCATATATTTT.

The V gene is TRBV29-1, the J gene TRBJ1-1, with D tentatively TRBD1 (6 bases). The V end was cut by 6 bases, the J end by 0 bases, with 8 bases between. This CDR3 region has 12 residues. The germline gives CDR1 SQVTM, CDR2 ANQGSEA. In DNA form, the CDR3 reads TGCAGCGTGAACAGGGTGAACACTGAAGCTTTCTTT. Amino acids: CSVNRVNTEAFF.

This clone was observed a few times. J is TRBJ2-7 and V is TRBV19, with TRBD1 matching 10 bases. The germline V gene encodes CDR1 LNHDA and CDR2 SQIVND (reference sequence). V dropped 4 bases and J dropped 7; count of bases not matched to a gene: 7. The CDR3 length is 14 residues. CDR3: CASSTGQGVEEQYF. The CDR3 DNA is TGTGCCAGTAGTACCGGACAGGGGGTGGAAGAGCAGTACTTC.

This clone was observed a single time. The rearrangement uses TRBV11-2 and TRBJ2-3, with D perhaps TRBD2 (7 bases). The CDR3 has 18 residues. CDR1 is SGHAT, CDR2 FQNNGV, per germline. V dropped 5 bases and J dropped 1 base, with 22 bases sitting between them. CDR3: CASSPLPSRRGRTDTQYF. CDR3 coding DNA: TGTGCCAGCAGCCCGCTTCCATCTAGGCGGGGGCGCACAGATACGCAGTATTTT.

The DNA for the CDR3 is TGTGCCAGCAGATTTGGGACTAGCGGGGGGCGAGAGACCCAGTACTTC. Amino acid sequence: CASRFGTSGGRETQYF. J is TRBJ2-5 and V is TRBV27; 15 bases align to TRBD2. Germline trimming cut 6 bases from V and 4 bases from J; bases unmatched to any gene: 6. The CDR3 has 16 amino acids. Germline V gives CDR1 MNHEY, CDR2 SMNVEV (reference sequence).

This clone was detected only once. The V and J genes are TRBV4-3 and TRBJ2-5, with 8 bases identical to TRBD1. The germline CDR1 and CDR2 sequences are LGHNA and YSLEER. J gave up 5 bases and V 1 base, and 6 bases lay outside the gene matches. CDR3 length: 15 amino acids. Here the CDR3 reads CASSQVGQARETQYF. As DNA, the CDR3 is TGCGCCAGCAGCCAAGTGGGACAGGCGAGGGAGACCCAGTACTTC.

CDR3 amino acids: CASSSTGAGTNEKLFF. For the CDR3, the DNA is TGTGCCAGTAGTTCGACAGGGGCAGGAACTAATGAAAAACTGTTTTTT. This rearrangement joins TRBV19 to TRBJ1-4, with 8 bases lining up with TRBD1. V was pared by 5 bases and J by 1 base, with 6 bases of the junction left unmatched. CDR3 size: 16 residues. Germline loops: CDR1 LNHDA, CDR2 SQIVND (reference sequence).

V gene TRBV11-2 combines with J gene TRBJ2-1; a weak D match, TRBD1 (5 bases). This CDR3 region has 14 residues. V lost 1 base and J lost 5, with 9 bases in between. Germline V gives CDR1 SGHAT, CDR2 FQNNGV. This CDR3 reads CASSLVQANNEQFF. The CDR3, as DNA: TGTGCCAGCAGCTTAGTACAGGCCAACAATGAGCAGTTCTTC.

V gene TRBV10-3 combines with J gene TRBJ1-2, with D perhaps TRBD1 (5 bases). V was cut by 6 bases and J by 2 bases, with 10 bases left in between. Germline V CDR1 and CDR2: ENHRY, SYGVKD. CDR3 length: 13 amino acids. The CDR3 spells CAISEDTNYGYTF. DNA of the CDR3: TGTGCCATCAGCGAGGACACCAACTATGGCTACACCTTC.

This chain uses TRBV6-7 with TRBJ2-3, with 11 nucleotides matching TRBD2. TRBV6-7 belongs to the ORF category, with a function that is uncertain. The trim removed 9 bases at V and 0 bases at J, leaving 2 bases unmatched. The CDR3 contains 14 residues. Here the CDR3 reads CARLAGDSTDTQYF. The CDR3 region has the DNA TGTGCCAGACTAGCGGGGGATAGCACAGATACGCAGTATTTT.

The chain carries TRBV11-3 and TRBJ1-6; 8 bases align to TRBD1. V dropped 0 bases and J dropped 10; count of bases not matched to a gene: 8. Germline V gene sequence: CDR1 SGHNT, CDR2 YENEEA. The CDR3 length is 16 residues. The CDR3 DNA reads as TGTGCCAGCAGCTTAGAGGGCAGGGGGCTCGAATCACCCCTCCACTTT. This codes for CASSLEGRGLESPLHF.

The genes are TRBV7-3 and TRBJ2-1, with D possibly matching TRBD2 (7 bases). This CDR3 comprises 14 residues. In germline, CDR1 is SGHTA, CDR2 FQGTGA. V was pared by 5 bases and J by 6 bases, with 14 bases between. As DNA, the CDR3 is TGTGCCAGCAGCCCCCTAGGGGGGGGCAATGAGCAGTTCTTC. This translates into CASSPLGGGNEQFF.

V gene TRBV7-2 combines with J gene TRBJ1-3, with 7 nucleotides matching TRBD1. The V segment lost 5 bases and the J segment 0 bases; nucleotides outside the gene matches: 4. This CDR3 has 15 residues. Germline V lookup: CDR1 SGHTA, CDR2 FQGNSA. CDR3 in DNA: TGTGCCAGCAGCCGGGACAGCGTCTCTGGAAACACCATATATTTT. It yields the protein CASSRDSVSGNTIYF.

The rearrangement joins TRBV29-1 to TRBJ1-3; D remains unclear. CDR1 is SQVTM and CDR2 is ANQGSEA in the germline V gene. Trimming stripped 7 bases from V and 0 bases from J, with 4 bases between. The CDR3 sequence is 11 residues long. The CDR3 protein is CSALSGNTIYF. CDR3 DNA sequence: TGCAGCGCCCTCTCTGGAAACACCATATATTTT.

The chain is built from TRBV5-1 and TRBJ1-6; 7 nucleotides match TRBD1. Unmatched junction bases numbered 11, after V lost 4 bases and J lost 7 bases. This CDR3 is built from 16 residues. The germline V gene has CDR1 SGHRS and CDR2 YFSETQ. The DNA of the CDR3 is TGCGCCAGCAGCCCGGAGGGGGCGCCGGCCAATTCACCCCTCCACTTT. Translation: CASSPEGAPANSPLHF.

The CDR3 nucleotides are TGTGCCAGCAGCTTACTACTCGGGGGGGCTTCCTACAATGAGCAGTTCTTC. Translated: CASSLLLGGASYNEQFF. This chain uses TRBV11-3 with TRBJ2-1; TRBD2 aligns across 8 bases. V was pared by 2 bases and J by 1 base, with 7 bases of the junction left unmatched. CDR1 and CDR2 (germline): SGHNT, YENEEA. The CDR3 covers 17 residues. Together with reference TRBV11-3 and TRBJ2-1, the CDR3 gives the full variable domain: EAGVVQSPRYKIIEKKQPVAFWCNPISGHNTLYWYLQNLGQGPELLIRYENEEAVDDSQLPKDRFSAERLKGVDSTLKIQPAELGDSAVYLCASSLLLGGASYNEQFFGPGTRLTVL.

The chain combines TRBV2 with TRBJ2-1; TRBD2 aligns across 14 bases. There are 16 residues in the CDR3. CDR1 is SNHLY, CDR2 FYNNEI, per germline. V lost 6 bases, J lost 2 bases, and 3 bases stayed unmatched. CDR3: CASRGLAGATYNEQFF. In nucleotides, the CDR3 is TGTGCCAGCAGGGGACTAGCGGGGGCCACCTACAATGAGCAGTTCTTC.

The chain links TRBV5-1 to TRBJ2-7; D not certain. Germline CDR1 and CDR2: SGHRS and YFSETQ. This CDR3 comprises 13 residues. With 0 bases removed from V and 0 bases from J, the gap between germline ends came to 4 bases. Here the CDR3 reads CASSLDGSYEQYF. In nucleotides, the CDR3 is TGCGCCAGCAGCTTGGACGGCTCCTACGAGCAGTACTTC.

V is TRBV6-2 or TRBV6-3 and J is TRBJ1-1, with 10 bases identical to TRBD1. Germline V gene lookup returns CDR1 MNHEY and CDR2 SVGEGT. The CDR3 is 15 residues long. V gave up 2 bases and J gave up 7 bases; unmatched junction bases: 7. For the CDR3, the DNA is TGTGCCAGCAGTTACAAGTGGACAGGGGGACTTGAAGCTTTCTTT. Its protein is CASSYKWTGGLEAFF.

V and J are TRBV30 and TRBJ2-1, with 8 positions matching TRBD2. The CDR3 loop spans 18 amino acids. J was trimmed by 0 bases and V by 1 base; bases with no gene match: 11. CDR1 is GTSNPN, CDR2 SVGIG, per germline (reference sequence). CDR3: CAWSGLKRGPSSYNEQFF. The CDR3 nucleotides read TGTGCCTGGAGTGGCTTAAAGCGGGGGCCAAGCTCCTACAATGAGCAGTTCTTC. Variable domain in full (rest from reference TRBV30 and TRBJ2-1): SQTIHQWPATLVQPVGSPLSLECTVEGTSNPNLYWYRQAAGRGLQLLFYSVGIGQISSEVPQNLSASRPQDRQFILSSKKLLLSDSGFYLCAWSGLKRGPSSYNEQFFGPGTRLTVL.

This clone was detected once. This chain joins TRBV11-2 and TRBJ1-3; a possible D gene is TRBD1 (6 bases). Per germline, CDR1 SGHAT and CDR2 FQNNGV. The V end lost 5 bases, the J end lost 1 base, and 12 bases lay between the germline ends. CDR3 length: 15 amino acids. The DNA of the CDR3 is TGTGCCAGCAGCCTACAGACAGGATCTGGAAACACCATATATTTT. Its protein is CASSLQTGSGNTIYF. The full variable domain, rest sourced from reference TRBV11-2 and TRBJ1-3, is EAGVAQSPRYKIIEKRQSVAFWCNPISGHATLYWYQQILGQGPKLLIQFQNNGVVDDSQLPKDRFSAERLKGVDSTLKIQPAKLEDSAVYLCASSLQTGSGNTIYFGEGSWLTVV.

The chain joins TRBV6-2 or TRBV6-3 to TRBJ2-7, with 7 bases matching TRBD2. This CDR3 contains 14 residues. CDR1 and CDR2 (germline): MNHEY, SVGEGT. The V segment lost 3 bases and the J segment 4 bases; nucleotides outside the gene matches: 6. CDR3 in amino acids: CASSYRGGVYEQYF. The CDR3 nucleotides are TGTGCCAGCAGTTATCGTGGGGGGGTTTACGAGCAGTACTTC.

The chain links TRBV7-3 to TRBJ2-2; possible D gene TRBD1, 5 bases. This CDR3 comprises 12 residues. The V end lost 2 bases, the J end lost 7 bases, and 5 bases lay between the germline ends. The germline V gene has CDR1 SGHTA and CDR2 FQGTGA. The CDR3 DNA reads TGTGCCAGCAGCTTACAGGGCGGGGAGCTGTTTTTT. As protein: CASSLQGGELFF.